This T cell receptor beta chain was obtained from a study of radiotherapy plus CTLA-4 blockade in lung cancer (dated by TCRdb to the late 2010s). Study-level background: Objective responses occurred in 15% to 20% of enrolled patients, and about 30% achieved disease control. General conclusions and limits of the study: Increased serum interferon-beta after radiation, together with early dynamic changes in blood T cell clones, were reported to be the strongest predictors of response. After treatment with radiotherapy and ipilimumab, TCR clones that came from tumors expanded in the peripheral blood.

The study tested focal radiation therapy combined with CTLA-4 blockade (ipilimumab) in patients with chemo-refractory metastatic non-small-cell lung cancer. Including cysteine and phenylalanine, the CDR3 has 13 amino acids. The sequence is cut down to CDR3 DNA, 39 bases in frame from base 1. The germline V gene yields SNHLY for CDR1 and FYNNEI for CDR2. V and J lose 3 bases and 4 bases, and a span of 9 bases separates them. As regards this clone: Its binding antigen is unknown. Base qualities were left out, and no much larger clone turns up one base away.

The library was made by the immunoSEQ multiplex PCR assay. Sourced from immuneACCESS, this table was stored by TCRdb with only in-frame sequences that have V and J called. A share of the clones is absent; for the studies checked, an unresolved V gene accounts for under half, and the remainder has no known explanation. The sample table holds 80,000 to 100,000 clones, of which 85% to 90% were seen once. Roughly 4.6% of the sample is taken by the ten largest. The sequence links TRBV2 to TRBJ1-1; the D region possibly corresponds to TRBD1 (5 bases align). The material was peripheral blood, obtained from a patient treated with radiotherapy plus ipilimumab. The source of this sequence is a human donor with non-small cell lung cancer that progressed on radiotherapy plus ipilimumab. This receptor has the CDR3 CASSETQGTEAFF. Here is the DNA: TGTGCCAGCAGTGAGACCCAGGGCACTGAAGCTTTCTTT.